The 10 T cell receptor beta chains in this list originate from one sample, sequenced in a study of blood T cell repertoires in COVID-19. Profiled with immunoSEQ multiplex PCR; TCRdb holds only in-frame clones, not every one. The repertoire consists of fewer than 150,000 clones, with 75% to 90% occurring once and the leading ten covering about 16%. The material sequenced was peripheral blood. The receptors shown here come from a woman between 45 and 60 years old who had recovered from COVID-19.

This clone was recorded a few times. The V call is TRBV9, the J call TRBJ2-7, with D perhaps matching TRBD2 (5 bases). The CDR3 runs to 13 residues. V lost 4 bases and J lost 7, with 15 bases in between. Looked up from germline, CDR1 is SGDLS and CDR2 is YYNGEE. The DNA of the CDR3 is TGTGCCAGCAGCCCAAGTTCGCCGGGGGAGCAGTACTTC. It is translated as CASSPSSPGEQYF. The full variable domain, rest sourced from reference TRBV9 and TRBJ2-7, is DSGVTQTPKHLITATGQRVTLRCSPRSGDLSVYWYQQSLDQGLQFLIQYYNGEERAKGNILERFSAQQFPDLHSELNLSSLELGDSALYFCASSPSSPGEQYFGPGTRLTVT.

As for this clone: Because the CDR3's place on the DNA is in doubt, the DNA is left out and the CDR3 is given as listed by TCRdb. This rearrangement joins TRBV21-1 to TRBJ1-1. TRBV21-1 corresponds to a pseudogene. The CDR3 has 15 residues if both end residues are counted. This chain's CDR3 is CASSKVGRGNTEAFF.

Only a few counts were recorded for this clone. V is TRBV7-9 and J is TRBJ2-1; D perhaps matches TRBD1 (6 bases). The ends were cut back, 0 bases at V and 5 bases at J, with 11 bases in the middle. Looked up from germline, CDR1 is SEHNR and CDR2 is FQNEAQ (reference sequence). The CDR3 runs to 15 residues. This chain's CDR3 is CASSLARGSHNEQFF. The CDR3 DNA sequence: TGTGCCAGCAGCTTAGCCAGGGGAAGCCACAATGAGCAGTTCTTC.

The CDR3 loop reads CASSLAAISTEAFF. Here the CDR3 DNA reads TGTGCCAGCAGCTTAGCGGCAATCAGCACTGAAGCTTTCTTT. The chain couples TRBV7-2 to TRBJ1-1; D remains unclear. The CDR3 contains 14 residues. In germline, CDR1 is SGHTA, CDR2 FQGNSA. Trimming removed 0 bases at V and 4 bases at J, with 9 bases between. Full variable domain (missing parts from reference TRBV7-2 and TRBJ1-1): GAGVSQSPSNKVTEKGKDVELRCDPISGHTALYWYRQSLGQGLEFLIYFQGNSAPDKSGLPSDRFSAERTGGSVSTLTIQRTQQEDSAVYLCASSLAAISTEAFFGQGTRLTVV.

This sequence joins TRBV2 and TRBJ1-5, with no clear D. The V gene's germline CDR1 is SNHLY and CDR2 FYNNEI. The CDR3 is 14 residues long. V lost 1 base to trimming and J lost 0 bases, with 4 bases between them. CDR3 sequence (DNA): TGTGCCAGCAGTGAAGAATATAGCAATCAGCCCCAGCATTTT. It is translated as CASSEEYSNQPQHF.

This clone was seen just once. The rearrangement uses TRBV4-3 and TRBJ1-4, with TRBD1 matching 7 bases. J lost 2 bases, V lost 4 bases, and 4 bases had no gene match. Germline CDR1 LGHNA, CDR2 YSLEER. This CDR3 comprises 15 residues. This chain's CDR3 is CASSRLTGTNEKLFF. CDR3 coding DNA: TGCGCCAGCAGCCGCTTGACAGGGACTAATGAAAAACTGTTTTTT.

J is TRBJ1-2 and V is TRBV5-1, with D possibly TRBD1 on 5 matching bases. Trimming left V 0 bases short and J 4 bases short, with 13 bases between. Germline CDR1 SGHRS, CDR2 YFSETQ. This CDR3 comprises 15 residues. The CDR3 here is CASSLGSREGYGYTF. The CDR3 bases are TGCGCCAGCAGCTTGGGTTCCAGGGAGGGCTATGGCTACACCTTC.

The V gene is TRBV6-1, the J gene TRBJ1-2; 8 bases match TRBD1. There are 15 residues in the CDR3. Per germline, CDR1 MNHNS and CDR2 SASEGT. V lost 2 bases, J lost 5 bases, and 7 bases stayed unmatched. CDR3 bases: TGTGCCAGCAGTGAAAGGCCCCGGACAGGGTATGGCTACACCTTC. Translation gives CASSERPRTGYGYTF.

In its sample, this clone was seen once. The chain joins TRBV6-5 to TRBJ2-7; 8 bases fit TRBD1. Germline CDR1 reads MNHEY; CDR2 reads SVGAGI. The CDR3 length is 14 residues. Unmatched junction bases numbered 2, after V lost 2 bases and J lost 2 bases. This CDR3 is CASSYDRGTYEQYF. In DNA, the CDR3 is TGTGCCAGCAGTTACGACAGGGGAACCTACGAGCAGTACTTC.

V is TRBV10-2 and J is TRBJ2-2; 8 bases are a match to TRBD2. CDR1 and CDR2 from the germline V gene are WSHSY and SAAADI. The CDR3 spans 15 residues. V gave up 6 bases and J gave up 7 bases; unmatched junction bases: 10. CDR3 sequence reads: CASRSGSSMNGELFF. Here the CDR3 DNA reads TGCGCCAGCAGAAGCGGGAGTTCTATGAACGGGGAGCTGTTTTTT.